This TCR beta chain was sequenced for a study of molecular identifiers for immune sequencing clone quantification. Study results and caveats: Even with 990,000 or so naive cells present, spiked Jurkat TCR RNA from one cell was reportedly detectable.

TCRdb re-called the PCR reads with MiXCR, one entry per CDR3 protein. The table lists more than 450,000 distinct CDR3 sequences, 20% to 25% of them singletons. V lost 8 bases to trimming and J lost 2 bases, with 17 bases between them. CDR3 size: 15 residues. Per the germline V gene, CDR1 is SNHLY and CDR2 is FYNNEI. This clonotype was seen at least ten times. Its antigen remains unknown. The clonotype originates from a human donor in good health. Some libraries in this study had Jurkat cell RNA spiked in. Sample: naive CD8+ T cells from blood, with Jurkat cell RNA spiked in. The subset denotes: FACS-sorted CD8+CD4-CCR7+CD45RA+ naive T cells. This chain uses TRBV2 with TRBJ2-3; D is possibly TRBD2 (7 bases). CDR3 loop: CASRGREWSTDTQYF. The CDR3 bases are TGTGCCAGCCGGGGGCGGGAGTGGTCCACAGATACGCAGTATTTT.